These 13 T cell receptor beta chains were sequenced from one sample in a study of human T cells and chemical hapten exposure. Indicated time point: pre-sensitization, week 0. The treatment here: therapeutic diphenylcyclopropenone sensitization with weekly scalp DPC. TCRdb processed the RACE reads anew with MiXCR; each CDR3 protein has one entry. The repertoire holds 35,000 to 45,000 distinct CDR3 sequences, with roughly 12% as singletons. The source was whole blood, collected in connection with sensitization to the hapten diphenylcyclopropenone (DPC). The source is a woman in her twenties or thirties with alopecia areata. Some clones in this sample may be carry-over from other donors' samples.

The rearrangement links TRBV7-6 to TRBJ2-1; D possibly corresponds to TRBD2 (6 bases). Germline assignment: CDR1 SGHVS and CDR2 FNYEAQ. Trimming removed 2 bases at V and 3 bases at J, with 14 bases between. The CDR3 runs to 16 residues. DNA of the CDR3: TGTGCCAGCAGCTTAACGGCCGGGACTGTCTACAATGAGCAGTTCTTC. This codes for CASSLTAGTVYNEQFF.

This clonotype was seen repeatedly, ten times or more. This chain connects TRBV2 to TRBJ1-4; a weak D match, TRBD1 (6 bases). The CDR3 contains 13 residues. Trimming took off 6 bases at V and 6 bases at J, with 11 bases between the two ends. Looked up from germline, CDR1 is SNHLY and CDR2 is FYNNEI. The CDR3, as DNA: TGTGCCAGCAGCCGGGACACCCATGAAAAACTGTTTTTT. It codes for CASSRDTHEKLFF.

This clonotype was picked up many times. V and J are TRBV7-2 and TRBJ2-1; TRBD2 aligns across 9 bases. The CDR3 covers 15 residues. J gave up 5 bases and V 1 base, and 3 bases lay outside the gene matches. Germline CDR1 is SGHTA and CDR2 is FQGNSA. The CDR3 sequence is CASSLGLAGNNEQFF. The CDR3, as DNA: TGTGCCAGCAGCTTAGGGCTAGCGGGGAACAATGAGCAGTTCTTC.

The chain links TRBV12-3 or TRBV12-4 to TRBJ2-3, with a possible D match to TRBD1 (5 bases). The CDR3 spans 14 residues. V lost 3 bases and J lost 2, with 9 bases in between. CDR3 DNA sequence: TGTGCCAGCAGTTTGACAGTACCCACAGATACGCAGTATTTT. Translated: CASSLTVPTDTQYF.

The V and J genes are TRBV4-3 and TRBJ2-1; possible D gene TRBD2, 6 bases. Trimming removed 5 bases at V and 5 bases at J, with 13 bases between. CDR1 is LGHNA, CDR2 YSLEER, per germline. There are 14 residues in the CDR3. The CDR3 nucleotides read TGCGCCAGCAGCGTCGGGAGCGTCAACAATGAGCAGTTCTTC. It yields the protein CASSVGSVNNEQFF.

In this sample, this clonotype turned up many times. The V gene is TRBV6-6, the J gene TRBJ2-6; D is unresolved. The CDR3 loop spans 13 amino acids. Trimming pared 7 bases from V and 0 bases from J, leaving 4 bases between. Germline V gene lookup returns CDR1 MNHNY and CDR2 SVGAGI (reference sequence). CDR3 DNA sequence: TGTGCCAGCATTAGCTCTGGGGCCAACGTCCTGACTTTC. Translating gives CASISSGANVLTF.

This clonotype was counted at least ten times. The chain has TRBV20-1 and TRBJ2-4; the D is unclear. The V end lost 0 bases, the J end lost 5 bases, and 11 bases lay between the germline ends. Germline V gene data show CDR1 as DFQATT and CDR2 as SNEGSKA (reference sequence). The CDR3 spans 14 residues. Here the CDR3 reads CSARDSTPENIQYF. The DNA of the CDR3 is TGCAGTGCTAGAGATAGCACCCCGGAAAACATTCAGTACTTC.

This clonotype was detected a few times. The V and J genes are TRBV23-1 and TRBJ2-1, with D maybe TRBD2 (6 bases). TRBV23-1 is flagged as an ORF with uncertain function. The CDR3 runs 15 residues. Trimming took off 0 bases at V and 7 bases at J, with 13 bases between the two ends. CDR3 sequence (DNA): TGCGCCAGCAGTCAATCGACTAGTAGCGAAAATGAGCAGTTCTTC. It encodes CASSQSTSSENEQFF.

This clonotype occurred a few times. The CDR3 sequence: CASSPPVTEQFF. For the CDR3, the DNA is TGTGCCAGCTCACCACCGGTCACCGAGCAGTTCTTC. The chain is built from TRBV18 and TRBJ2-1; D gene ambiguous. The germline gives CDR1 KGHSH, CDR2 LQKENI. Trimming pared 0 bases from V and 10 bases from J, leaving 7 bases between. The CDR3 consists of 12 residues.

This clonotype was seen ten or more times. The chain is built from TRBV6-4 and TRBJ2-3; D unclear. CDR1 MRHNA and CDR2 SNTAGT come from the germline V gene. The V and J ends lost 3 bases and 3 bases respectively, with 13 bases between them. This CDR3 contains 15 residues. The CDR3 region has the DNA TGTGCCAGCAGTGAAAACATCAATCCTACAGATACGCAGTATTTT. Amino acids: CASSENINPTDTQYF.

This chain joins TRBV21-1 and TRBJ2-7; the DNA was not used to check the table's D call, TRBD1. TRBV21-1 is tagged as a pseudogene. The CDR3 sequence is 13 residues long. The chain's CDR3 is CASSKFQGYEQYF. DNA for the CDR3: TGTGCCAGCAGCAAGTTTCAGGGCTACGAGCAGTACTTC.

This clonotype has a count of ten or more. This rearrangement joins TRBV12-3 or TRBV12-4 to TRBJ1-1; a possible D gene is TRBD1 (6 bases). The CDR3 is 13 amino acids. Trimming pared 6 bases from V and 8 bases from J, leaving 16 bases between. The CDR3 region is CASSKITGAEAFF. CDR3 sequence (DNA): TGTGCCAGCAGCAAAATAACGGGGGCAGAAGCTTTCTTT.

This clonotype was seen more than once but under ten times. The V gene is TRBV4-3, the J gene TRBJ2-7; D is possibly TRBD2 (5 bases). Germline V gene sequence: CDR1 LGHNA, CDR2 YSLEER. V lost 0 bases and J 3 bases, leaving 15 bases between the germline ends. The CDR3 consists of 16 residues. In DNA form, the CDR3 reads TGCGCCAGCAGCCAAGATCTGGCCAGCGGACTCTACGAGCAGTACTTC. Its protein is CASSQDLASGLYEQYF.